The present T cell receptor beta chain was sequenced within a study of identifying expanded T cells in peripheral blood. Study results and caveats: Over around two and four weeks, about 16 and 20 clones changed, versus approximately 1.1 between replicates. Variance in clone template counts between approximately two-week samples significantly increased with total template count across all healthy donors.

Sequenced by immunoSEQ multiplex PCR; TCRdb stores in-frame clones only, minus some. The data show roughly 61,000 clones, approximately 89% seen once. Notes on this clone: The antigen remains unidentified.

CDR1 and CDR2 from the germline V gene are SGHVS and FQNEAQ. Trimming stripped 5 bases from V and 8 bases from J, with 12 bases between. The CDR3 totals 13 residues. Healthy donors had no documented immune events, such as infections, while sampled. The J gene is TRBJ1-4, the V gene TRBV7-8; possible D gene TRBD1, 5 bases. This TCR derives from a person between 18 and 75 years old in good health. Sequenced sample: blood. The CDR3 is CASSRGVGEKLFF. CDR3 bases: TGTGCCAGCAGCCGGGGCGTAGGGGAAAAACTGTTTTTT.